Shown below are 11 T cell receptor beta chains from a single sample sequenced in a study of molecular identifiers for immune sequencing clone quantification. In TCRdb, the PCR reads were re-called with MiXCR into one record per CDR3 protein. The sample lists about 500,000 distinct CDR3 sequences, 25% occurring once. Sequenced material: naive CD8+ T cells from blood, with Jurkat cell RNA spiked in. Subset indicated: FACS-sorted CD8+CD4-CCR7+CD45RA+ naive T cells. These receptors were obtained from a human donor in good health. Some libraries in this study had Jurkat cell RNA spiked in.

The chain links TRBV12-3 or TRBV12-4 to TRBJ2-2; no clear D. The CDR3 spans 14 residues. The V end lost 7 bases, the J end lost 4 bases, and 13 bases lay between the germline ends. The CDR3 DNA is TGTGCCAGCAATTTCATCGGTCCCACCGGGGAGCTGTTTTTT. It codes for CASNFIGPTGELFF.

With regard to this clonotype: A junction end diverges from the germline sequence, so it may reflect a read error. The gene calls are TRBV14 and TRBJ2-7, with D possibly matching TRBD1 (5 bases). The CDR3 loop spans 11 amino acids. Germline CDR1 and CDR2: SGHDN and FVKESK. The DNA for the CDR3 is TGTGCCGGCAGCCAGGGCTACGAGCAGTACTTC. This translates into CAGSQGYEQYF.

Details on this clonotype: Since a much larger clone is just one base distant, this may be a read error. Since the CDR3 does not end with the conserved phenylalanine or tryptophan, this likely comes from a read error. The genes are TRBV4-1 and TRBJ2-5; D ambiguous. The CDR3 runs 14 residues. CDR1 and CDR2 (germline): MGHRA, YSYEKL. Trimming pared 0 bases from V and 1 base from J, leaving 6 bases between. CDR3 DNA: TGCGCCAGCAGCCAAGAATGGAGCCAAGAGACCCAGTACTAC. It yields the protein CASSQEWSQETQYY.

This clonotype was seen a single time. The chain links TRBV6-5 to TRBJ2-7, with TRBD1 identical over 10 bases. The CDR3 has 14 amino acids. Trimming removed 7 bases from V and 8 bases from J; junction bases left unmatched: 11. In germline, CDR1 is MNHEY, CDR2 SVGAGI. The CDR3 loop reads CASNPLGTGDKQYF. The CDR3 DNA sequence: TGTGCCAGCAACCCACTAGGGACAGGGGACAAGCAGTACTTC.

This clonotype came up many times. The genes are TRBV28 and TRBJ2-3; 7 nucleotides agree with TRBD2. Trimming took 2 bases from V and 0 from J; bases not matched to a gene: 5. CDR1 is MDHEN and CDR2 is SYDVKM in the germline V gene. The CDR3 has 16 amino acids. The CDR3 coding sequence is TGTGCCAGCAGTTTAGGTCTAGCGGAGAGCACAGATACGCAGTATTTT. It yields the protein CASSLGLAESTDTQYF.

Regarding this clonotype: One end of the junction is discordant with germline, which a read error may explain. The chain recombines TRBV12-3 or TRBV12-4 with TRBJ2-7; D not certain. This CDR3 is 11 amino acids long. CDR3 nucleotide sequence: TGTGCCGGCAGCCTTGGGAACGAGCAGTACTTC. Its translation is CAGSLGNEQYF.

This chain connects TRBV5-4 to TRBJ2-3; 10 bases map to TRBD1. V shed 4 bases, J shed 6 bases, and the junction held 2 bases outside the gene matches. The CDR3 is 13 residues long. Germline-derived CDR1 and CDR2 are SGHNT and YYREEE (reference sequence). DNA of the CDR3: TGTGCCAGCAGCACGGACAGGGGGGATACGCAGTATTTT. Encoded protein: CASSTDRGDTQYF.

Turning to this clonotype: A much more abundant neighbour one base away suggests this may be a read error. This sequence joins TRBV30 and TRBJ2-3; 10 positions match TRBD2. Germline trimming cut 0 bases from V and 4 bases from J; bases unmatched to any gene: 4. This CDR3 comprises 15 residues. Germline V gene data show CDR1 as GTSNPN and CDR2 as SVGIG (reference sequence). The CDR3 region is CAWSVGAGGPDTQYF. DNA of the CDR3: TGTGCCTGGAGTGTAGGAGCGGGGGGGCCAGATACGCAGTATTTT.

Ten or more counts support this clonotype. The chain recombines TRBV11-2 with TRBJ1-1; D ambiguous. The CDR3 extends over 13 amino acids. The ends were cut back, 4 bases at V and 3 bases at J, with 9 bases in the middle. Germline V gives CDR1 SGHAT, CDR2 FQNNGV. The CDR3 nucleotides are TGTGCCAGCAGCTCACTACTCGACACTGAAGCTTTCTTT. It is translated as CASSSLLDTEAFF.

This clonotype has just a few counts. The rearrangement links TRBV18 to TRBJ2-7; no firm D call. CDR3 length: 14 residues. The germline V gene has CDR1 KGHSH and CDR2 LQKENI. Trimming left V 3 bases short and J 3 bases short, with 12 bases between. Written as DNA, the CDR3 is TGTGCCAGCTCACCCGTGGTCGACCACTACGAGCAGTACTTC. Translated, it gives CASSPVVDHYEQYF.

V gene TRBV4-2 combines with J gene TRBJ2-1; a weak D match, TRBD2 (6 bases). Germline lookup yields CDR1 LGHNA and CDR2 YNFKEQ. Trimming left V 1 base short and J 9 bases short, with 10 bases between. This CDR3 region has 13 residues. The CDR3 reads CASSQGGVSEQFF. The CDR3 nucleotides are TGTGCCAGCAGCCAAGGCGGGGTCTCTGAGCAGTTCTTC.